This TCR beta chain was documented in a study of blood T cell repertoires in COVID-19. Whole-study context: From the United States, Italy and Spain came samples of acute and convalescent COVID-19. PBMCs, B-cell-depleted T cells, or T cells provided the cDNA or gDNA that made up the material.

CDR1 is SGHVS, CDR2 FQNEAQ, per germline. The CDR3 sequence is 16 residues long. The V and J ends lost 5 bases and 1 base respectively, with 17 bases between them. As processed by the authors: Reference gene primer amplification in the assay estimated nucleated cell counts. Profiled with immunoSEQ multiplex PCR; TCRdb holds only in-frame clones, not every one. V and J calls and clone size are as listed in that table; D and trimming were resolved from the DNA. Among some 24,000 clones listed, roughly 86% were seen once. This TCR came from a man aged 45-65 years with active COVID-19. This rearrangement joins TRBV7-8 to TRBJ1-1; a possible D gene is TRBD1 (6 bases). The sample comprised peripheral blood. This CDR3 is CASSPGTRGTNTEAFF. The DNA of the CDR3 is TGTGCCAGCAGCCCCGGCACCAGGGGAACGAACACTGAAGCTTTCTTT.